This record concerns one TCR beta chain sequence. Study members were between roughly 18 and 89 years old and lived in approximately 25 US regions. Participant reports of clinical history set cohort assignment. Method: immunoSEQ multiplex PCR; TCRdb's copy keeps in-frame clones and lacks some. Of 150,000 or so clones listed, 88% were seen once; the top ten hold 6.6%. The data are from a study of blood T cell repertoires in COVID-19. Germline V gives CDR1 PRHDT, CDR2 FYEKMQ (reference sequence). This CDR3 has 15 residues. The ends were cut back, 1 base at V and 4 bases at J, with 13 bases in the middle. The rearrangement links TRBV13 to TRBJ1-1; no reliable D call. The receptor comes from a woman between 45 and 60 years old who had recovered from COVID-19. Sequencing was performed on PBMCs or T cells enriched from blood (not recorded which). This chain's CDR3 is CASSLEATGVTEAFF. CDR3 in DNA: TGTGCCAGCAGCTTAGAGGCGACGGGAGTCACTGAAGCTTTCTTT.